The next 29 T cell receptor beta chains were all read from a single sample in a study of cytomegalovirus exposure and HLA in healthy donors. TCRdb's table, derived via immunoSEQ multiplex PCR, lists solely in-frame clones and lacks some. The sample records 250,000 or so clones, around nine tenths being singletons. Material for sequencing was PBMCs. Receptors were obtained from a man aged 18-30 years in good health and CMV-seronegative.

This clone was counted a single time. The genes are TRBV10-2 and TRBJ2-7; 9 bases align to TRBD1. The CDR3 length is 14 residues. CDR1 and CDR2 (germline): WSHSY, SAAADI. The J segment lost 6 bases and the V segment lost 2 bases, leaving 5 bases of the junction unmatched. The chain's CDR3 is CASSESGTGIEQYF. In DNA, the CDR3 is TGCGCCAGCAGTGAGAGTGGGACAGGGATCGAGCAGTACTTC.

Details on this clone: Germline is not matched at one junction end, which may reflect a read error. The chain links TRBV7-7 to TRBJ2-5; 11 bases align to TRBD2. Germline V gene lookup returns CDR1 SSHAT and CDR2 FNYEAQ (reference sequence). The CDR3 is 17 amino acids. CDR3 sequence reads: CASSLGLAGGQRETQYF. The DNA for the CDR3 is TGTGCTAGCAGCTTAGGCCTAGCGGGGGGCCAACGAGAGACCCAGTACTTC.

The V gene is TRBV15, the J gene TRBJ2-7; 7 bases align to TRBD1. Per the germline V gene, CDR1 is LNHNV and CDR2 is YYDKDF (reference sequence). CDR3 length equals 14 residues. The ends lost 7 bases at V and 2 bases at J; junction bases unmatched: 8. The CDR3 DNA reads TGTGCCACCAAAGTGCAAGGACAGGCCTACGAGCAGTACTTC. This encodes CATKVQGQAYEQYF.

J is TRBJ2-1 and V is TRBV9, with 7 bases aligning to TRBD2. V was pared by 0 bases and J by 4 bases, with 7 bases of the junction left unmatched. This CDR3 is built from 16 residues. Looked up from germline, CDR1 is SGDLS and CDR2 is YYNGEE. CDR3 in amino acids: CASSVDFSGFYNEQFF. CDR3 DNA: TGTGCCAGCAGCGTAGATTTTAGCGGGTTTTACAATGAGCAGTTCTTC.

The rearrangement uses TRBV28 and TRBJ1-2, with a weak D call TRBD1 (6 bases). Germline V lookup: CDR1 MDHEN, CDR2 SYDVKM. This CDR3 has 15 residues. Trimming shortened V by 5 bases and J by 7 bases, and 20 bases separated the two germline ends. CDR3 in amino acids: CASSTGGGTGTGYTF. The CDR3 DNA reads TGTGCCAGCAGTACCGGTGGGGGCACCGGTACTGGCTACACCTTC.

The genes are TRBV27 and TRBJ1-5; no reliable D call. CDR3 length: 13 amino acids. Germline CDR1 reads MNHEY; CDR2 reads SMNVEV (reference sequence). V gave up 3 bases and J gave up 1 base, with 4 bases separating them. CDR3 loop: CASSFSSNQPQHF. The DNA for the CDR3 is TGTGCCAGCAGTTTTAGCAGCAATCAGCCCCAGCATTTT.

The chain recombines TRBV6-5 with TRBJ2-7; possibly TRBD2 for D (6 bases). The CDR3 sequence is 13 residues long. Germline loops: CDR1 MNHEY, CDR2 SVGAGI. The CDR3 DNA reads as TGTGCATCCGGGACTTCACTTTCCTACGAGCAGTACTTC. Translation gives CASGTSLSYEQYF.

The genes are TRBV7-6 and TRBJ1-1, with 9 nucleotides matching TRBD1. This CDR3 contains 13 residues. Unmatched junction bases numbered 4, after V lost 2 bases and J lost 9 bases. From germline, CDR1 is SGHVS and CDR2 FNYEAQ. In DNA, the CDR3 is TGTGCCAGCAGCTTACCCGGGACAGGGAAAGCTTTCTTT. This gives the protein CASSLPGTGKAFF. Full variable domain (outside the CDR3, taken from reference TRBV7-6 and TRBJ1-1): GAGVSQSPRYKVTKRGQDVALRCDPISGHVSLYWYRQALGQGPEFLTYFNYEAQQDKSGLPNDRFSAERPEGSISTLTIQRTEQRDSAMYRCASSLPGTGKAFFGQGTRLTVV.

This clone was detected a few times. The chain links TRBV7-9 to TRBJ1-5, with a weak D call TRBD1 (6 bases). This CDR3 has 13 residues. Trimming took off 5 bases at V and 6 bases at J, with 11 bases between the two ends. Germline V gives CDR1 SEHNR, CDR2 FQNEAQ (reference sequence). The CDR3 reads CASSATGRQPQHF. The CDR3 DNA sequence: TGTGCCAGCAGCGCCACAGGGCGTCAGCCCCAGCATTTT.

The genes are TRBV27 and TRBJ1-1, with TRBD1 matching 9 bases. The CDR3 consists of 15 residues. J was trimmed by 3 bases and V by 3 bases; bases with no gene match: 5. The germline CDR1 and CDR2 sequences are MNHEY and SMNVEV (reference sequence). CDR3 sequence reads: CASSFDRTGDTEAFF. DNA of the CDR3: TGTGCCAGCAGTTTCGACCGGACAGGGGACACTGAAGCTTTCTTT.

This CDR3 is CASSSRRDSLQETQYF. The CDR3 DNA is TGTGCCAGCAGCTCCCGCCGGGACAGCCTTCAAGAGACCCAGTACTTC. The chain employs TRBV7-2 and TRBJ2-5; TRBD1 agrees at 7 bases. Germline assignment: CDR1 SGHTA and CDR2 FQGNSA. The J segment lost 2 bases and the V segment lost 4 bases, leaving 10 bases of the junction unmatched. CDR3 length: 16 residues.

This clone came up a few times. The rearrangement joins TRBV30 to TRBJ1-1, with unresolved D. Per the germline V gene, CDR1 is GTSNPN and CDR2 is SVGIG (reference sequence). This CDR3 is 13 amino acids long. The V gene lost 2 bases and the J gene lost 0 bases, with 7 bases spanning the gap. CDR3 coding DNA: TGTGCCTGGAGTCCAGGTATGAACACTGAAGCTTTCTTT. Protein: CAWSPGMNTEAFF.

The gene calls are TRBV9 and TRBJ1-4; the D is unclear. Trimming stripped 2 bases from V and 6 bases from J, with 8 bases between. The CDR3 loop spans 13 amino acids. Germline CDR1 reads SGDLS; CDR2 reads YYNGEE. The CDR3 bases are TGTGCCAGCAGCGTCGGAGTGCATGAAAAACTGTTTTTT. It encodes CASSVGVHEKLFF.

This clone was observed a single time. The V call is TRBV6-4, the J call TRBJ1-5; D is undetermined. Germline-derived CDR1 and CDR2 are MRHNA and SNTAGT. The CDR3 extends over 15 amino acids. The V and J ends lost 5 bases and 0 bases respectively, with 11 bases between them. In DNA, the CDR3 is TGTGCCAGCAGTTCAGAGTACTATAGCAATCAGCCCCAGCATTTT. Translation gives CASSSEYYSNQPQHF.

This clone was detected once. This rearrangement joins TRBV5-1 to TRBJ1-6, with TRBD1 matching over 7 bases. The CDR3 has 15 amino acids. The V gene's germline CDR1 is SGHRS and CDR2 YFSETQ. J lost 10 bases, V lost 4 bases, and 11 bases had no gene match. CDR3 sequence (DNA): TGCGCCAGCAGCCCCCATGGAGGGGGCGAATCACCCCTCCACTTT. Translation gives CASSPHGGGESPLHF.

The CDR3 DNA reads as TGCGCCAGCAGCAAGGACAGATTCTCCTACGAGCAGTACTTC. Its protein is CASSKDRFSYEQYF. This rearrangement joins TRBV10-1 to TRBJ2-7; D is possibly TRBD1 (6 bases). Trimming pared 6 bases from V and 0 bases from J, leaving 12 bases between. Germline loops: CDR1 WNHNN, CDR2 SYGVQD (reference sequence). CDR3 length: 14 amino acids.

The V and J genes are TRBV5-1 and TRBJ2-1; 7 bases match TRBD2. The CDR3 covers 15 residues. Per germline, CDR1 SGHRS and CDR2 YFSETQ. Trimming cost V 4 bases and J 7 bases; bases outside gene matches: 11. CDR3 protein: CASSPGLVSLNEQFF. The CDR3 DNA sequence: TGCGCCAGCAGCCCCGGACTAGTCTCCCTAAATGAGCAGTTCTTC.

This sequence joins TRBV7-2 and TRBJ2-1; D may be TRBD1 (5 bases). Germline V gene data show CDR1 as SGHTA and CDR2 as FQGNSA. The CDR3 is made up of 15 amino acids. The V end lost 5 bases, the J end lost 0 bases, and 11 bases lay between the germline ends. DNA of the CDR3: TGTGCCAGCAGCGAACAGGTTAGCTCCTACAATGAGCAGTTCTTC. This gives the protein CASSEQVSSYNEQFF.

There are a few counts of this clone. The V and J genes are TRBV19 and TRBJ1-2; TRBD1 might be the D (5 bases). Germline V lookup: CDR1 LNHDA, CDR2 SQIVND (reference sequence). V was cut by 0 bases and J by 8 bases, with 13 bases left in between. This CDR3 contains 14 residues. CDR3 amino acids: CASSIDGTEGGYTF. The CDR3 region has the DNA TGTGCCAGTAGTATAGATGGGACGGAGGGAGGCTACACCTTC.

This chain connects TRBV28 to TRBJ2-1; the D gene is possibly TRBD2 (5 bases). Germline V gene lookup returns CDR1 MDHEN and CDR2 SYDVKM. V was clipped by 2 bases and J by 9 bases, with 11 bases between them. The CDR3 is 13 amino acids. The CDR3 region is CASSLPTRGEQFF. The DNA for the CDR3 is TGTGCCAGCAGTTTACCCACTCGGGGTGAGCAGTTCTTC.

The genes are TRBV28 and TRBJ1-2, with TRBD1 identical over 7 bases. This CDR3 has 15 residues. Germline loops: CDR1 MDHEN, CDR2 SYDVKM. Germline trimming cut 3 bases from V and 5 bases from J; bases unmatched to any gene: 9. The DNA of the CDR3 is TGTGCCAGCAGTTTGGGCTTTGACAGGGAGTATGGCTACACCTTC. Its protein is CASSLGFDREYGYTF.

The chain joins TRBV28 to TRBJ2-1, with 8 bases lining up with TRBD1. Germline CDR1 MDHEN, CDR2 SYDVKM. With V trimmed by 5 bases and J by 3 bases, 6 bases remained unmatched. The CDR3 is 15 residues long. The CDR3 region has the DNA TGTGCCAGCAGTCATCCCGGACAGGGCTACAATGAGCAGTTCTTC. Translated, it gives CASSHPGQGYNEQFF.

This chain joins TRBV28 and TRBJ1-6; D call uncertain. Germline CDR1 is MDHEN and CDR2 is SYDVKM. The CDR3 runs to 14 residues. Trimming removed 6 bases from V and 0 bases from J, with 6 bases in between. The CDR3 sequence is CASSRPSYNSPLHF. The CDR3 nucleotides are TGTGCCAGCAGCCGTCCCTCCTATAATTCACCCCTCCACTTT.

The genes are TRBV4-3 and TRBJ2-1; 12 bases fit TRBD2. The CDR3 sequence is 17 residues long. V dropped 0 bases and J dropped 8; count of bases not matched to a gene: 8. CDR1 is LGHNA, CDR2 YSLEER, per germline. In nucleotides, the CDR3 is TGCGCCAGCAGCCAAGATCGATGGCTAGCGGGGGGGGATGAGCAGTTCTTC. This sequence encodes CASSQDRWLAGGDEQFF.

CDR3 in DNA: TGTGCCAGCAGTTTAACGGGGGAGGGGGAAAAACTGTTTTTT. Encoded protein: CASSLTGEGEKLFF. This rearrangement joins TRBV27 to TRBJ1-4, with a tentative D call TRBD1 (5 bases). CDR1 is MNHEY and CDR2 is SMNVEV in the germline V gene (reference sequence). The germline V and J ends were trimmed by 2 bases and 8 bases, with 12 bases remaining between them. This CDR3 comprises 14 residues.

The rearrangement joins TRBV7-2 to TRBJ1-5; D is unresolved. The CDR3 totals 13 residues. Germline lookup yields CDR1 SGHTA and CDR2 FQGNSA. V shed 0 bases and J shed 5 bases, with 5 bases lying between them. The CDR3 bases are TGTGCCAGCAGCTTAGCTCCATATCAGCCCCAGCATTTT. Protein sequence: CASSLAPYQPQHF.

The rearrangement uses TRBV7-9 and TRBJ1-1; tentatively, D is TRBD1 (5 bases). CDR3 length equals 14 residues. V lost 0 bases, J lost 6 bases, and 11 bases lay in between. The germline gives CDR1 SEHNR, CDR2 FQNEAQ (reference sequence). The CDR3 reads CASSLAAGSPEAFF. The CDR3 coding sequence is TGTGCCAGCAGCTTAGCCGCAGGGTCTCCTGAAGCTTTCTTT.

This chain links TRBV6-1 with TRBJ2-5; a possible D gene is TRBD1 (5 bases). V lost 8 bases, J lost 4 bases, and 20 bases lay in between. Per the germline V gene, CDR1 is MNHNS and CDR2 is SASEGT. This CDR3 spans 15 amino acids. CDR3 nucleotides: TGTGCCAGCTTGAGCACCCGACAGAACTTAGAGACCCAGTACTTC. It translates to CASLSTRQNLETQYF.

This chain uses TRBV10-1 with TRBJ2-1; TRBD2 aligns across 11 bases. With V trimmed by 4 bases and J by 1 base, 0 bases remained unmatched. Germline CDR1 WNHNN, CDR2 SYGVQD (reference sequence). The CDR3 has 15 amino acids. Here the CDR3 DNA reads TGCGCCAGCAGTGCTAGCGGGAGGTCCTACAATGAGCAGTTCTTC. As protein: CASSASGRSYNEQFF.